Listed below are T cell receptor beta chains from one sample, sequenced in a study of T cells in localized non-small cell lung cancer. The table came from immunoSEQ multiplex PCR; TCRdb's copy has only in-frame clones and leaves some out. The data contain 900 to 1,100 clones, approximately 25% of them singletons. Here the sequenced sample was lung tumor tissue, taken before any cancer treatment. The receptors come from a male donor aged 60 or over with stage I squamous cell lung carcinoma. Both conserved end residues are part of each CDR3. Each record gives: J gene, D gene, clone size, V gene, CDR3 protein, CDR3 DNA. D genes are given only for firm matches. Clone size is stated in some rows and not others, as once, few, many or a class when expanded.

TRBJ2-1,.,few,TRBV11-3,CASSLKGVSSYNEQFF,TGTGCCAGCAGCTTAAAGGGTGTAAGCTCCTACAATGAGCAGTTCTTC
TRBJ2-3,.,few,TRBV1,CASSQSPTSGRATDTQYF,TGCGCCAGCAGCCAAAGCCCGACTAGCGGGAGAGCCACAGATACGCAGTATTTT
TRBJ1-5,.,few,TRBV12-5,CASTNKINQPQHF,TGTGCCAGCACCAATAAAATAAATCAGCCCCAGCATTTT
TRBJ2-2,TRBD1,.,TRBV6-8,CASSWDRTGTGELFF,TGTGCCAGCAGTTGGGACAGGACGGGTACCGGGGAGCTGTTTTTT
TRBJ1-1,TRBD1,.,TRBV28,CASSLQGARNTEAFF,TGTGCCAGCAGTTTGCAGGGGGCGAGGAACACTGAAGCTTTCTTT
TRBJ2-6,TRBD1,.,TRBV15,CATSSGVPGQGAGANVLTF,TGTGCCACCAGCAGTGGGGTCCCGGGACAGGGTGCAGGGGCCAACGTCCTGACTTTC
TRBJ1-5,.,few,TRBV6-8,CASQGTSNQPQHF,TGTGCCAGCCAGGGCACTAGCAATCAGCCCCAGCATTTT
TRBJ2-3,.,few,TRBV1,CASSQEVRLNTDTQYF,TGCGCCAGCAGCCAAGAAGTTCGATTGAACACAGATACGCAGTATTTT
TRBJ1-4,.,.,TRBV11-3,CASSLVDSHATNEKLFF,TGTGCCAGCAGCTTAGTTGACAGCCACGCAACTAATGAAAAACTGTTTTTT
TRBJ1-3,.,large,TRBV4-1,CASSQSLGGHSGNTIYF,TGCGCCAGCAGCCAATCCCTGGGGGGCCACTCTGGAAACACCATATATTTT
TRBJ1-4,TRBD1,.,TRBV9,CASSPRDRGREKLFF,TGTGCCAGCAGCCCTCGGGACAGGGGGCGAGAAAAACTGTTTTTT
TRBJ2-7,TRBD2,.,TRBV6-8,CATRPGGAYEQYF,TGTGCCACCAGACCGGGAGGGGCCTACGAGCAGTACTTC
TRBJ2-5,.,few,TRBV6-8,CASSYGSLETQYF,TGTGCCAGCAGTTACGGTTCCCTAGAGACCCAGTACTTC
TRBJ2-4,.,.,TRBV1,CASSQNRGTKNIQYF,TGCGCCAGCAGCCAAAACAGGGGGACCAAAAACATTCAGTACTTC
TRBJ2-5,.,.,TRBV6-9,CASSYGETQYF,TGTGCCAGCAGTTACGGCGAGACCCAGTACTTC
TRBJ2-5,TRBD2,medium-sized,TRBV11-3,CASSPGTSTKTQYF,TGTGCCAGCAGCCCGGGGACTAGCACGAAGACCCAGTACTTC
TRBJ2-7,TRBD2,.,TRBV10-2,CASRGLAGRYEQYF,TGCGCCAGCCGCGGACTAGCGGGCCGCTACGAGCAGTACTTC
TRBJ2-1,.,.,TRBV29-1,CSANGRTELYNEQFF,TGCAGCGCAAACGGAAGGACAGAGCTCTACAATGAGCAGTTCTTC
TRBJ1-2,TRBD1,.,TRBV12-5,CASGGQGKTYGYTF,TGTGCTAGTGGTGGACAGGGAAAGACCTATGGCTACACCTTC
TRBJ1-2,.,.,TRBV18,CASSPIHRSEDYGYTF,TGTGCCAGCTCACCAATTCACAGGAGTGAGGACTATGGCTACACCTTC
TRBJ1-2,TRBD1,large,TRBV6-8,CAISVGTGGSNYGYTF,TGTGCCATCAGTGTCGGGACAGGGGGGAGCAACTATGGCTACACCTTC
TRBJ2-5,TRBD2,.,TRBV9,CASTPGGTSGKETQYF,TGTGCCAGCACCCCCGGGGGGACTAGCGGAAAAGAGACCCAGTACTTC
TRBJ1-1,.,.,TRBV19,CASMDLMGSDEAFF,TGTGCCAGTATGGACCTAATGGGGTCTGATGAAGCTTTCTTT
TRBJ1-1,TRBD1,medium-sized,TRBV11-3,CASSPTGGRDEAFF,TGTGCCAGCAGCCCTACAGGGGGCAGGGATGAAGCTTTCTTT
TRBJ2-2,.,medium-sized,TRBV11-3,CASSLWKVTGELFF,TGTGCCAGCAGCTTATGGAAGGTCACCGGGGAGCTGTTTTTT
TRBJ1-2,.,.,TRBV6-8,CASSSRQDFYGYTF,TGTGCCAGCAGTTCCCGACAGGACTTCTATGGCTACACCTTC
TRBJ2-2,.,few,TRBV7-2,CASSPPDLYTGELFF,TGTGCCAGCAGCCCACCCGACCTTTACACCGGGGAGCTGTTTTTT
TRBJ1-1,.,few,TRBV21-1,CASSNGTYTEAFF,TGTGCCAGCAGCAATGGGACTTACACTGAAGCTTTCTTT
TRBJ2-3,.,.,TRBV29-1,CSVEVIASTDTQYF,TGCAGCGTTGAGGTGATAGCGAGCACAGATACGCAGTATTTT
TRBJ1-2,.,.,TRBV30,CAWSTGLYGYTF,TGTGCCTGGAGCACGGGCCTCTATGGCTACACCTTC
TRBJ1-4,.,few,TRBV5-1,CASSLGGIGDEKLFF,TGCGCCAGCAGCTTGGGAGGTATCGGGGACGAAAAACTGTTTTTT
TRBJ2-1,TRBD2,few,TRBV14,CASSQDRGVYNEQFF,TGTGCCAGCAGCCAAGATCGGGGGGTCTACAATGAGCAGTTCTTC
TRBJ2-7,.,.,TRBV12-2,CARGASGRDVAYEQYF,TGTGCCCGTGGGGCTAGCGGGAGGGACGTCGCCTACGAGCAGTACTTC
TRBJ1-1,.,few,TRBV6-8,CASIGRNTEAFF,TGTGCCAGCATAGGCAGGAACACTGAAGCTTTCTTT
TRBJ2-1,.,few,TRBV6-7,CASSFDPLDRRDEQFF,TGTGCCAGCAGTTTCGACCCTCTAGACCGTCGGGATGAGCAGTTCTTC
TRBJ1-1,.,.,TRBV9,CASSGQVNTEAFF,TGTGCCAGCAGTGGTCAGGTGAACACTGAAGCTTTCTTT
TRBJ1-2,.,.,TRBV29-1,CSVERSRSSYGYTF,TGCAGCGTTGAGCGGAGTAGGTCCAGCTATGGCTACACCTTC
TRBJ2-7,.,.,TRBV12-5,CASTRSTWDEQYF,TGTGCCAGCACTCGGTCGACCTGGGATGAGCAGTACTTC
TRBJ1-1,TRBD1,.,TRBV11-3,CASTLDRGGTEAFF,TGTGCCAGCACCCTGGACAGGGGAGGGACTGAAGCTTTCTTT